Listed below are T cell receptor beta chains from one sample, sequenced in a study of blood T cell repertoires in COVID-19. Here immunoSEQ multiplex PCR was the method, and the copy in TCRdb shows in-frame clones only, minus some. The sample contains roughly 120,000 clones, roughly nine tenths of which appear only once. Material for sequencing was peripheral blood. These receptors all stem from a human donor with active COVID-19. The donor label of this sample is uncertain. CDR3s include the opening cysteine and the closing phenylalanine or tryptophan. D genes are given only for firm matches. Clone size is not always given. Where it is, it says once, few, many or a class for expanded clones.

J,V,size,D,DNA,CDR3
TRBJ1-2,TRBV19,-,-,TGTGCCAGTAGTCTCCAGGGTCCGGGGGAGAGCTACACCTTC,CASSLQGPGESYTF
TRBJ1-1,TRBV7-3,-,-,TGTGCCAGCAGCCTGACGGGGAACACTGAAGCTTTCTTT,CASSLTGNTEAFF
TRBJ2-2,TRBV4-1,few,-,TGCGCCAGCAGAGGAGGGAATGTTAACGGGGAGCTGTTTTTT,CASRGGNVNGELFF
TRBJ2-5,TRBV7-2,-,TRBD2,TGTGCCAGCAGCTGGGGACTAGCGGGGGGACGGGAGACCCAGTACTTC,CASSWGLAGGRETQYF
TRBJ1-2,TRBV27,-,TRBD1,TGTGCCAGCAGTTTCGATCCGGGACAGGCTATTCGGCACTATGGCTACACCTTC,CASSFDPGQAIRHYGYTF
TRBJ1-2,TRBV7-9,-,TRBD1,TGTGCCAGCAGCCCCCCCGGGACAGGGGATGGCTACACCTTC,CASSPPGTGDGYTF
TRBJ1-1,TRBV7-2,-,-,TGTGCCAGCAGCTTATTGGGGGCGAGCACTGAAGCTTTCTTT,CASSLLGASTEAFF
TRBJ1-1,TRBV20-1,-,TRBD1,TGCAGTGCTAGTCCGGGGACAGGGAACACTGAAGCTTTCTTT,CSASPGTGNTEAFF
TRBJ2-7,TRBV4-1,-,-,TGCGCCAGCAGCCCTAACATCCACCAGGGGTTCGCCGAGCAGTACTTC,CASSPNIHQGFAEQYF
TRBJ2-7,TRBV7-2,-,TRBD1,TGTGCCAGCAGCTTAGGGGGTCTTTGGGACAGCGTCTCCTACGAGCAGTACTTC,CASSLGGLWDSVSYEQYF
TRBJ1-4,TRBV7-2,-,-,TGTGCCAGCAGCTCGCGGGGGGGAACTGGGGAAAAACTGTTTTTT,CASSSRGGTGEKLFF
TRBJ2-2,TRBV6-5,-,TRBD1,TGTGCCAGCAGTCGGGACAGGGGCCACACCGGGGAGCTGTTTTTT,CASSRDRGHTGELFF
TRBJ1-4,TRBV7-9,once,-,TGTGCCAGCAGCCCGGGGGGGGCCACTAATGAAAAACTGTTTTTT,CASSPGGATNEKLFF
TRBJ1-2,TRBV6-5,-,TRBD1,TGTGCCAGCAGGACATACAGGGGCGGCTACACCTTC,CASRTYRGGYTF
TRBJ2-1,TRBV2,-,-,TGTGCCAGCAGTGAAGCCGGTGAGCAGTTCTTC,CASSEAGEQFF
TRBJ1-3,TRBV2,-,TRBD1,TGTGCCAGCAGTGGCGGGACAGCCTTGTCTGGAAACACCATATATTTT,CASSGGTALSGNTIYF
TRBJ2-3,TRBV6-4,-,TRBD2,TGTGCCAGCAGTGAAGGAGCGGGGGGTGGAGATACGCAGTATTTT,CASSEGAGGGDTQYF
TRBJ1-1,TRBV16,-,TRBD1,TGTGCCAGCAGCCAGGAACAGGGGGTAGAAGCTTTCTTT,CASSQEQGVEAFF
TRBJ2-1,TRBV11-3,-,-,TGTGCCAGCAGCTTACAGGGTGTCAATGAGCAGTTCTTC,CASSLQGVNEQFF
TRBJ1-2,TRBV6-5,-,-,TGTGCCAGCAGTTACAACGTGGGGGGCTATGGCTACACCTTC,CASSYNVGGYGYTF
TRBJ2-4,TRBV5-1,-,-,TGCGCCAGCAGCTTGACTACTACGGTCCTAGCCAAAAACATTCAGTACTTC,CASSLTTTVLAKNIQYF
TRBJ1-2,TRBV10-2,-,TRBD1,TGCGCCAGCAGGGACAGGGGGTACTATGGCTACACCTTC,CASRDRGYYGYTF
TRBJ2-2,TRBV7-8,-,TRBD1,TGTGCCAGCAGCCAGAGGGGGCTCAACACCGGGGAGCTGTTTTTT,CASSQRGLNTGELFF
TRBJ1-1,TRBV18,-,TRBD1,TGTGCCAGCTCCCAGGGACAGCTAAACACTGAAGCTTTCTTT,CASSQGQLNTEAFF
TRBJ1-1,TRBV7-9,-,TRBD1,TGTGCCAGCAGCTTAGTTACAGGGGGCGGGGAGACTGAAGCTTTCTTT,CASSLVTGGGETEAFF
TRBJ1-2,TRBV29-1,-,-,TGCAGCGTTGATCTCGGGGAGGGCTACACCTTC,CSVDLGEGYTF
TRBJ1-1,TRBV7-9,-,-,TGTGCCAGCAGCTTAGTAGGGGTAGACAGTGAAGCTTTCTTT,CASSLVGVDSEAFF
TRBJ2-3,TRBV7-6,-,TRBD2,TGTGCCAGCAGCTTAGTATTGCGGGGGGCCGTGGGGCACAGATATCAGCAGTATTTT,CASSLVLRGAVGHRYQQYF
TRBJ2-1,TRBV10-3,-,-,TGTGCCATCAGTAGTAACTCCCTGGTAACCAATGAGCAGTTCTTC,CAISSNSLVTNEQFF
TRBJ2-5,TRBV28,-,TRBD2,TGTGCCAGCAGCCATCTAGCGGGGGGGACGGAGACCCAGTACTTC,CASSHLAGGTETQYF
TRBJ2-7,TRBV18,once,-,TGTGCCAGCTCACCACTGGATACAGCCTACGAGCAGTACTTC,CASSPLDTAYEQYF